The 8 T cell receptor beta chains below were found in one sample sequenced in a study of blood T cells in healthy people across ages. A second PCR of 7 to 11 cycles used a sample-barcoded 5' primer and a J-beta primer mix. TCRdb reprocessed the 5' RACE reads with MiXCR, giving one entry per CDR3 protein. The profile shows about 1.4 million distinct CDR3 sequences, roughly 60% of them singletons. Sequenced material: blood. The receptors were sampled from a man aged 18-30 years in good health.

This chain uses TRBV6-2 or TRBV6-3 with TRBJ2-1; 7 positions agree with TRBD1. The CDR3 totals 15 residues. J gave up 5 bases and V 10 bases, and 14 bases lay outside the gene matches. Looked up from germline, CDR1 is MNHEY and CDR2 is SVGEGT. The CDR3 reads CATTLTGTENNEQFF. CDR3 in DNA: TGTGCCACCACCCTCACCGGGACAGAGAACAATGAGCAGTTCTTC.

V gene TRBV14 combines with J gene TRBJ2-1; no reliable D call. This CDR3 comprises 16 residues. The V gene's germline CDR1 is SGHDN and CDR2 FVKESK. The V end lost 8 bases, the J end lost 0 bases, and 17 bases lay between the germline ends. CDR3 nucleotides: TGTGCCAGCGGAAATCGACGGACGAGCTCCTACAATGAGCAGTTCTTC. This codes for CASGNRRTSSYNEQFF.

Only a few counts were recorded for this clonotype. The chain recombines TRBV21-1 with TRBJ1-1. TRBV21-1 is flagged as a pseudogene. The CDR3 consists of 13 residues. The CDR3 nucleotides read TGTGCCAGCAGCACCTGGGCCGGCCATGGGGCTTTCTTT. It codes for CASSTWAGHGAFF.

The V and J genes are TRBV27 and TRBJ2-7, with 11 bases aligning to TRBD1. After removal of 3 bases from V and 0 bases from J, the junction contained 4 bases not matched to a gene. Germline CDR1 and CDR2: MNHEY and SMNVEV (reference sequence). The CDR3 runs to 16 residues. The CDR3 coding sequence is TGTGCCAGCAGTTTGGGACAGGGGGGGCTCTCCTACGAGCAGTACTTC. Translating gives CASSLGQGGLSYEQYF.

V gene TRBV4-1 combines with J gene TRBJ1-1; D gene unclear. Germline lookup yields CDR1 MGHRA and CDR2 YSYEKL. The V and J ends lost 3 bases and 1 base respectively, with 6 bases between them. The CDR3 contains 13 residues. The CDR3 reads CASSHEGNTEAFF. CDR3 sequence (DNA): TGCGCCAGCAGCCATGAGGGGAACACTGAAGCTTTCTTT.

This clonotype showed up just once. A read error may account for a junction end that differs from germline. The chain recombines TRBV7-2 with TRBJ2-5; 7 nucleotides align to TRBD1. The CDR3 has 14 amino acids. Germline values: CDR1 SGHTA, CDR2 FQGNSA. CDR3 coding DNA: TGTGCCGGCAGCCCACAGACAGGGCAAGAGACCCAGTACTTC. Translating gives CAGSPQTGQETQYF.

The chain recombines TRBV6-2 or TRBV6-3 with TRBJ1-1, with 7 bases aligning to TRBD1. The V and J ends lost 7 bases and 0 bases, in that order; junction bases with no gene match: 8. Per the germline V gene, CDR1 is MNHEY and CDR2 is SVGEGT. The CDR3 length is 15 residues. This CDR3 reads CASKDLGQMNTEAFF. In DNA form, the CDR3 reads TGTGCCAGCAAAGATTTGGGACAGATGAACACTGAAGCTTTCTTT.

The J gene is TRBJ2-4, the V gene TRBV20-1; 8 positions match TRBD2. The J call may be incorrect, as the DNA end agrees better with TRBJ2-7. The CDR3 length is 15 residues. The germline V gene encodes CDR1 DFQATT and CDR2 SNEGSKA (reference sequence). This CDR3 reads CSAPLAVSGSYEQYF. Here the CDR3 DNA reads TGCAGTGCTCCTCTCGCCGTGAGCGGGAGTTACGAGCAGTACTTC.